The clone carrying this T cell receptor beta chain was detected only a few times. The antigen remains undetermined. This sample was taken from a study of vaccination and CD4 T cells after COVID-19. TCRdb used MiXCR to reprocess the PCR reads, holding one entry per CDR3 protein. Seen here are 11,000 to 15,000 distinct CDR3 sequences, more than 55% observed once, and the top ten hold 1% to 1.4%. Germline CDR1 MRHNA, CDR2 SNTAGT. The CDR3 is 15 residues long. Trimming left V 6 bases short and J 1 base short, with 15 bases between. Study-wide findings and caveats: Post-vaccination reactive clonotypes (median roughly 41) did not differ significantly from post-infection (approximately 23).

The TCR originated in a human donor who had recovered from COVID-19. The sequenced sample was CD4+ T cells from blood, obtained after SARS-CoV-2 vaccination. The chain is built from TRBV6-4 and TRBJ1-1; D perhaps matches TRBD1 (6 bases). The chain's CDR3 is CASRPRNRANTEAFF. The DNA for the CDR3 is TGTGCCAGCAGGCCGCGGAACAGGGCGAACACTGAAGCTTTCTTT.